The 11 T cell receptor beta chains in this list originate from one sample, sequenced in a study of OX40 agonist ivuxolimab in advanced cancers. The table came from immunoSEQ multiplex PCR; TCRdb's copy has only in-frame clones and leaves some out. The table includes 76,000 or so clones, approximately 85% detected once. The sequencing here drew on CD4+ or CD8+ T cells sorted from blood, taken in a trial of the OX40 agonist ivuxolimab. The receptors were gathered from an adult with an advanced solid tumor such as melanoma, head and neck, liver or kidney cancer.

V usage is TRBV30 and J usage is TRBJ2-3, with D possibly being TRBD1 (6 bases). The V end lost 2 bases, the J end lost 8 bases, and 11 bases lay between the germline ends. The germline V gene encodes CDR1 GTSNPN and CDR2 SVGIG (reference sequence). CDR3 length: 12 amino acids. DNA for the CDR3: TGTGCCTGGAGTAGGGACACCGGTACGCAGTATTTT. It specifies CAWSRDTGTQYF.

The chain employs TRBV7-2 and TRBJ2-2; 7 nucleotides line up with TRBD2. With V trimmed by 5 bases and J by 3 bases, 6 bases remained unmatched. The germline V gene has CDR1 SGHTA and CDR2 FQGNSA. The CDR3 contains 15 residues. The CDR3 sequence: CASSRTSLDTGELFF. DNA for the CDR3: TGTGCCAGCAGCAGGACTAGTTTGGACACCGGGGAGCTGTTTTTT.

This clone was found once. This chain links TRBV9 with TRBJ2-5; perhaps D is TRBD1 or TRBD2 (5 bases each). There are 13 residues in the CDR3. The V and J ends lost 2 bases and 5 bases respectively, with 10 bases between them. Germline assignment: CDR1 SGDLS and CDR2 YYNGEE. The CDR3 nucleotides read TGTGCCAGCAGCGTTAGCAGGGAGGAGACCCAGTACTTC. Translation: CASSVSREETQYF.

This chain joins TRBV27 and TRBJ2-3, with D hard to call. This CDR3 has 13 amino acids. CDR1 MNHEY and CDR2 SMNVEV come from the germline V gene (reference sequence). V lost 4 bases and J lost 0, with 5 bases in between. CDR3 amino acids: CASSSPSTDTQYF. The CDR3 coding sequence is TGTGCCAGCAGTTCCCCTAGCACAGATACGCAGTATTTT.

The chain carries TRBV7-9 and TRBJ2-3, with 8 nucleotides matching TRBD2. CDR1 is SEHNR, CDR2 FQNEAQ, per germline (reference sequence). There are 17 residues in the CDR3. Trimming cost V 3 bases and J 7 bases; bases outside gene matches: 15. For the CDR3, the DNA is TGTGCCAGCAGCTTGGGAATTGGAGCGGGGGCTCGAAATACGCAGTATTTT. This encodes CASSLGIGAGARNTQYF.

The chain uses TRBV14 and TRBJ2-2, with 7 nucleotides matching TRBD1. The CDR3 consists of 16 residues. The germline gives CDR1 SGHDN, CDR2 FVKESK. V lost 4 bases and J lost 4; bases outside the gene matches: 9. In DNA, the CDR3 is TGTGCCAGCAGCCTCCCGACAGGGTGGGGCACCGGGGAGCTGTTTTTT. Protein sequence: CASSLPTGWGTGELFF.

This clone was counted once. The rearrangement links TRBV5-1 to TRBJ2-7; TRBD2 agrees at 7 bases. Losses at the gene ends were 4 bases for V and 7 bases for J; bases not matched to a gene: 11. This CDR3 spans 14 amino acids. Germline CDR1 SGHRS, CDR2 YFSETQ. The CDR3 region is CASSGRSGRGEQYF. CDR3 coding DNA: TGCGCCAGCAGCGGGAGGTCAGGGAGGGGAGAGCAGTACTTC.

The rearrangement uses TRBV5-1 and TRBJ1-1; D is unresolved. V lost 1 base, J lost 0 bases, and 16 bases lay in between. Per germline, CDR1 SGHRS and CDR2 YFSETQ. The CDR3 sequence is 17 residues long. The CDR3 here is CASSLNAGPGLNTEAFF. The CDR3 region has the DNA TGCGCCAGCAGCTTGAATGCAGGTCCCGGGCTGAACACTGAAGCTTTCTTT.

V and J are TRBV6-5 and TRBJ1-3; tentatively, D is TRBD1 (5 bases). V lost 11 bases, J lost 0 bases, and 17 bases lay in between. Germline-derived CDR1 and CDR2 are MNHEY and SVGAGI. CDR3 length equals 15 residues. CDR3 residues: CASGRGPSSGNTIYF. The CDR3 region has the DNA TGTGCCTCAGGGAGGGGACCAAGCTCTGGAAACACCATATATTTT.

For this clone: The same CDR3 is also encoded by other DNA sequences in this sample. J is TRBJ1-1 and V is TRBV7-2, with 7 bases that match TRBD1. J was trimmed by 1 base and V by 1 base; bases with no gene match: 0. CDR1 and CDR2 from the germline V gene are SGHTA and FQGNSA. CDR3 length: 14 residues. CDR3 bases: TGTGCCAGCAGCTTAGACAGGGGGAACACTGAAGCTTTCTTT. Its protein is CASSLDRGNTEAFF.

The chain joins TRBV5-1 to TRBJ2-7; D is ambiguous. Germline CDR1 reads SGHRS; CDR2 reads YFSETQ. This CDR3 has 14 residues. Trimming took 0 bases from V and 4 from J, leaving 11 bases between them. CDR3 coding DNA: TGCGCCAGCAGCTTGGCCGGCCGGGCGTACGAGCAGTACTTC. Its protein is CASSLAGRAYEQYF.